These T cell receptor beta chains were read from a single sample in a study of regulatory T cells in long-lasting Graves disease. TCRdb reprocessed the multiplex PCR reads via MiXCR and lists one record per CDR3 protein. The sample records roughly 380,000 distinct CDR3 sequences, about 16% being singletons. The sequencing used peripheral blood mononuclear cells (PBMCs), collected at new diagnosis, from a patient treated with antithyroid drugs. Source of these receptors: a female donor with Graves disease. Each CDR3 is given with its conserved first and last residue. The D gene is left open where the match is weak. Some rows have no size entry. The others give once, few or many, or a class for an expanded clone.

v_gene: TRBV5-4
abundance: many
j_gene: TRBJ1-2
d_gene: TRBD1
CDR3nt: TGTGCCAGCAGCTCAGGACAGGGACTCTATGGCTACACCTTC
CDR3aa: CASSSGQGLYGYTF

v_gene: TRBV6-4
abundance: few
j_gene: TRBJ1-4
d_gene: -
CDR3nt: TGTGCCAGCTCCGTCGACGTTAATGAAAAACTGTTTTTT
CDR3aa: CASSVDVNEKLFF

v_gene: TRBV12-3/TRBV12-4
abundance: many
j_gene: TRBJ1-2
d_gene: -
CDR3nt: TGTGCCAGCAGTTCCTCGGGGTTCAATGGCTACACCTTC
CDR3aa: CASSSSGFNGYTF

v_gene: TRBV20-1
abundance: many
j_gene: TRBJ2-2
d_gene: -
CDR3nt: TGCAGTGCCAGTCCCCTAAGACAAGGCACCGGGGAGCTGTTTTTT
CDR3aa: CSASPLRQGTGELFF

v_gene: TRBV2
abundance: many
j_gene: TRBJ2-6
d_gene: TRBD1
CDR3nt: TGTGCCAGCAGACAGGGGACCAGCTCTGGGGCCAACGTCCTGACTTTC
CDR3aa: CASRQGTSSGANVLTF

v_gene: TRBV15
abundance: many
j_gene: TRBJ1-1
d_gene: -
CDR3nt: TGTGCCACCAGCAGAGGTGCGGAGGCGCGTAGAACTGAAGCTTTCTTT
CDR3aa: CATSRGAEARRTEAFF

v_gene: TRBV27
abundance: once
j_gene: TRBJ1-2
d_gene: -
CDR3nt: TGTGCCAGCAGTGGACGGATTAACTATGGCTACACCTTC
CDR3aa: CASSGRINYGYTF

v_gene: TRBV27
abundance: many
j_gene: TRBJ1-6
d_gene: TRBD1
CDR3nt: TGTGCTTCCAGGGACAGCCAGAATTCACCCCTCCACTTT
CDR3aa: CASRDSQNSPLHF

v_gene: TRBV11-3
abundance: many
j_gene: TRBJ2-7
d_gene: TRBD2
CDR3nt: TGTGCCAGCAGTCGGGATCGGGAGGGCCTCTACGAGCAGTACTTC
CDR3aa: CASSRDREGLYEQYF

v_gene: TRBV9
abundance: many
j_gene: TRBJ2-1
d_gene: TRBD1
CDR3nt: TGTGCCAGCAGCGTAGAGGGGGCGCGTTACAATGAGCAGTTCTTC
CDR3aa: CASSVEGARYNEQFF

v_gene: TRBV12-3/TRBV12-4
abundance: many
j_gene: TRBJ1-5
d_gene: -
CDR3nt: TGTGCCAGCAGTCAAACCAATAGCAATCAGCCCCAGCATTTT
CDR3aa: CASSQTNSNQPQHF

v_gene: TRBV12-3/TRBV12-4
abundance: many
j_gene: TRBJ2-3
d_gene: -
CDR3nt: TGTGCCAGCAGCCCGCCTCTCTATGGGGCGGATACGCAGTATTTT
CDR3aa: CASSPPLYGADTQYF

v_gene: TRBV19
abundance: many
j_gene: TRBJ1-5
d_gene: -
CDR3nt: TGTGCCAGTAGGGGTGGGCAGTTTGATCGAGGCAATCAGCCCCAGCATTTT
CDR3aa: CASRGGQFDRGNQPQHF

v_gene: TRBV27
abundance: many
j_gene: TRBJ2-1
d_gene: -
CDR3nt: TGTGCCAGCAGTGTGGTCGGCAATTGGAATGAGCAGTTCTTC
CDR3aa: CASSVVGNWNEQFF

v_gene: TRBV20-1
abundance: -
j_gene: TRBJ1-2
d_gene: -
CDR3nt: TGCAGTGCTATTGCCGGGGCAGGGGTTGGCTACACCTTC
CDR3aa: CSAIAGAGVGYTF

v_gene: TRBV28
abundance: many
j_gene: TRBJ2-4
d_gene: -
CDR3nt: TGTGCCAGCACCTCGTGGACCGGCGGCACCTCCGAGAACATTCAGTACTTC
CDR3aa: CASTSWTGGTSENIQYF

v_gene: TRBV29-1
abundance: few
j_gene: TRBJ2-5
d_gene: -
CDR3nt: TGCAGCGTTGAAGGATCCCAAGAGACCCAGTACTTC
CDR3aa: CSVEGSQETQYF

v_gene: TRBV28
abundance: -
j_gene: TRBJ1-5
d_gene: -
CDR3nt: TGTGCCAGCAGGCCGACAGGTGGTCTTCCCCAGCATTTT
CDR3aa: CASRPTGGLPQHF

v_gene: TRBV29-1
abundance: -
j_gene: TRBJ2-1
d_gene: TRBD2
CDR3nt: TGCAGCGTTAGCGGGAGGGCCAAGTCCTACAATGAGCAGTTCTTC
CDR3aa: CSVSGRAKSYNEQFF

v_gene: TRBV3-1
abundance: many
j_gene: TRBJ2-1
d_gene: -
CDR3nt: TGTGCCAGCAGCCACGGGGTTCAATACAATGAGCAGTTCTTC
CDR3aa: CASSHGVQYNEQFF

v_gene: TRBV12-3/TRBV12-4
abundance: -
j_gene: TRBJ2-3
d_gene: TRBD1
CDR3nt: TGTGCCAGCAGTTTGGTGACAGGGGGCGCGACAGATACGCAGTATTTT
CDR3aa: CASSLVTGGATDTQYF

v_gene: TRBV5-1
abundance: few
j_gene: TRBJ2-2
d_gene: TRBD2
CDR3nt: TGCGCCAGCAGCTTCGAGCGGGGGGCCAACACCGGGGAGCTGTTTTTT
CDR3aa: CASSFERGANTGELFF

v_gene: TRBV6-2/TRBV6-3
abundance: few
j_gene: TRBJ1-4
d_gene: -
CDR3nt: TGTGCCAGCAGTGGATTTTTAGGGGGAACTAATGAAAAACTGTTTTTT
CDR3aa: CASSGFLGGTNEKLFF

v_gene: TRBV11-2
abundance: many
j_gene: TRBJ2-5
d_gene: TRBD1
CDR3nt: TGTGCCAGCAGACAGACAGGGCTCTGGTACCAAGAGACCCAGTACTTC
CDR3aa: CASRQTGLWYQETQYF

v_gene: TRBV11-2
abundance: many
j_gene: TRBJ2-1
d_gene: -
CDR3nt: TGTGCCAGCAGCTTAAGGACTTTCGGGAGCTCCTACAATGAGCAGTTCTTC
CDR3aa: CASSLRTFGSSYNEQFF

v_gene: TRBV6-1
abundance: many
j_gene: TRBJ1-1
d_gene: TRBD1
CDR3nt: TGTGCCAGCAGTCGACCCTGGACAGGAGAGATGAACACTGAAGCTTTCTTT
CDR3aa: CASSRPWTGEMNTEAFF

v_gene: TRBV3-1
abundance: few
j_gene: TRBJ1-6
d_gene: -
CDR3nt: TGTGCCAGCAGCCACGGTGGACCCCTCCACTTT
CDR3aa: CASSHGGPLHF

v_gene: TRBV28
abundance: many
j_gene: TRBJ2-7
d_gene: -
CDR3nt: TGTGCCAGCAGTTTCTCCGAGGGTCGGCAGTACTTC
CDR3aa: CASSFSEGRQYF

v_gene: TRBV12-5
abundance: many
j_gene: TRBJ2-4
d_gene: TRBD1
CDR3nt: TGTGCTAGTGGTTTGCGGAGGTTGGGTAGGGGACAGGGTGACGACATTCAGTACTTC
CDR3aa: CASGLRRLGRGQGDDIQYF

v_gene: TRBV6-4
abundance: few
j_gene: TRBJ2-2
d_gene: TRBD2
CDR3nt: TGTGCCAGCAGTCCTGTTGAGCGGGAGGACACCGGGGAGCTGTTTTTT
CDR3aa: CASSPVEREDTGELFF

v_gene: TRBV2
abundance: few
j_gene: TRBJ1-2
d_gene: -
CDR3nt: TGTGCCAGCAGTGGACAGACGGAAGCCTATGGCTACACCTTC
CDR3aa: CASSGQTEAYGYTF

v_gene: TRBV12-3/TRBV12-4
abundance: -
j_gene: TRBJ2-7
d_gene: -
CDR3nt: TGTGCCAGCAGTACTGGTCCGGACCTCTACGAGCAGTACTTC
CDR3aa: CASSTGPDLYEQYF

v_gene: TRBV12-3/TRBV12-4
abundance: many
j_gene: TRBJ1-5
d_gene: -
CDR3nt: TGTGCCACCAACCTCGGGGGTCTCGGTCAGCCCCAGCATTTT
CDR3aa: CATNLGGLGQPQHF

v_gene: TRBV27
abundance: many
j_gene: TRBJ2-6
d_gene: TRBD1
CDR3nt: TGTGCCAGCAGGGGGACAGGGATTGCCAACGTCCTGACTTTC
CDR3aa: CASRGTGIANVLTF

v_gene: TRBV6-1
abundance: many
j_gene: TRBJ1-1
d_gene: -
CDR3nt: TGTGCCAGCAGTGAAGATGCAGGGACCACTGAAGCTTTCTTT
CDR3aa: CASSEDAGTTEAFF

v_gene: TRBV20-1
abundance: many
j_gene: TRBJ2-3
d_gene: TRBD2
CDR3nt: TGCAGTGCCCCAAACCCCTCAGCGGGGGGGATCACAGATACGCAGTATTTT
CDR3aa: CSAPNPSAGGITDTQYF

v_gene: TRBV6-4
abundance: many
j_gene: TRBJ1-2
d_gene: TRBD1
CDR3nt: TGTGCCAGCAGTCAGACTTACAAGGACAGGGGAAAAGGCTACACCTTC
CDR3aa: CASSQTYKDRGKGYTF

v_gene: TRBV27
abundance: few
j_gene: TRBJ1-1
d_gene: TRBD1
CDR3nt: TGTGCCAGCAGTGAGGCAGGGGGCAATGGAGGAACTGAAGCTTTCTTT
CDR3aa: CASSEAGGNGGTEAFF

v_gene: TRBV29-1
abundance: -
j_gene: TRBJ2-5
d_gene: -
CDR3nt: TGCAGCGTTGAACAGGGCGGGGGCCCCGGGACCCAGTACTTC
CDR3aa: CSVEQGGGPGTQYF

v_gene: TRBV2
abundance: many
j_gene: TRBJ2-5
d_gene: TRBD1
CDR3nt: TGTGCCAGCAGTGGGACAGGGACCCAAGAGACCCAGTACTTC
CDR3aa: CASSGTGTQETQYF

v_gene: TRBV12-3/TRBV12-4
abundance: many
j_gene: TRBJ1-6
d_gene: TRBD1
CDR3nt: TGTGCCAGCAGTGCCGGGACAGGGTTAACACCCCTCCACTTT
CDR3aa: CASSAGTGLTPLHF

v_gene: TRBV5-1
abundance: -
j_gene: TRBJ2-3
d_gene: TRBD2
CDR3nt: TGCGCCAGCAGCGGGACTAGCGGGGGAGATACGCAGTATTTT
CDR3aa: CASSGTSGGDTQYF

v_gene: TRBV7-2
abundance: -
j_gene: TRBJ1-4
d_gene: -
CDR3nt: TGTGCCAGCAGCTTCATCGCAACTAATGAAAAACTGTTTTTT
CDR3aa: CASSFIATNEKLFF

v_gene: TRBV5-6
abundance: few
j_gene: TRBJ1-2
d_gene: TRBD1
CDR3nt: TGTGCCAGCAGCTCGACAGGGTCTAGGGGCTACACCTTC
CDR3aa: CASSSTGSRGYTF

v_gene: TRBV20-1
abundance: -
j_gene: TRBJ2-6
d_gene: -
CDR3nt: TGCAGTGCCGGACAGACTGGGGCCAACGTCCTGACTTTC
CDR3aa: CSAGQTGANVLTF

v_gene: TRBV6-5
abundance: many
j_gene: TRBJ2-7
d_gene: TRBD2
CDR3nt: TGTGCCAGCAGTTACCCCGGGACTATAAACGAGCAGTACTTC
CDR3aa: CASSYPGTINEQYF

v_gene: TRBV29-1
abundance: many
j_gene: TRBJ2-2
d_gene: -
CDR3nt: TGCAGCGTTGGTGAAGGCGCGAACACCGGGGAGCTGTTTTTT
CDR3aa: CSVGEGANTGELFF

v_gene: TRBV12-3/TRBV12-4
abundance: many
j_gene: TRBJ2-3
d_gene: -
CDR3nt: TGTGCCAGCAGACGGACGGAACCGACGCAGTATTTT
CDR3aa: CASRRTEPTQYF